Listed below are T cell receptor beta chains from one sample, sequenced in a study of cytomegalovirus exposure and HLA in healthy donors. Here immunoSEQ multiplex PCR was the method, and the copy in TCRdb shows in-frame clones only, minus some. The repertoire includes 200,000 to 250,000 clones, more than 75% of them detected once, and 3% to 4% sits in the top ten. The sequencing input was PBMCs. All receptors come from a male donor in good health and CMV-seronegative. CDR3s include the opening cysteine and the closing phenylalanine or tryptophan. D genes are given only for firm matches. Size values are once, few and many counts, or a class for expanded clones, and some rows have none.

>-|-|TRBV7-9|TRBJ1-4
CSSSLPGGVLATNEKLFF
TGTTCCAGCAGCCTCCCTGGGGGGGTCCTTGCAACTAATGAAAAACTGTTTTTT
>-|-|TRBV19|TRBJ2-2
CASTQSPGIGELFF
TGTGCCAGTACCCAAAGCCCAGGGATCGGGGAGCTGTTTTTT
>many|TRBD2|TRBV5-1|TRBJ2-3
CASSPQRERADTQYF
TGCGCCAGCAGCCCCCAGCGGGAGCGGGCAGATACGCAGTATTTT
>few|TRBD1|TRBV9|TRBJ1-2
CASSFGTGGDYGYTF
TGTGCCAGCAGCTTCGGGACAGGGGGCGACTATGGCTACACCTTC
>-|-|TRBV7-9|TRBJ1-4
CASSLALENSIVLFF
TGTGCCAGCAGCTTAGCGCTTGAAAACAGCATTGTCCTGTTTTTT
>-|TRBD2|TRBV29-1|TRBJ2-5
CSVTSGLGGQETQYF
TGCAGCGTAACTAGCGGGTTGGGAGGCCAAGAGACCCAGTACTTC
>-|TRBD2|TRBV11-2|TRBJ2-1
CASSAGASGRASYNEQFF
TGTGCCAGCAGCGCCGGGGCTAGCGGGAGGGCATCCTACAATGAGCAGTTCTTC
>-|TRBD2|TRBV28|TRBJ2-4
CASRNSGGGYNIQYF
TGTGCCAGCAGAAATAGTGGGGGGGGGTACAACATTCAGTACTTC
>few|TRBD1|TRBV29-1|TRBJ1-2
CSVNRGDGYTF
TGCAGCGTTAACAGGGGAGATGGCTACACCTTC
>-|TRBD1|TRBV15|TRBJ2-7
CATSREGQAVHEQYF
TGTGCCACCAGCAGGGAGGGACAGGCAGTCCACGAGCAGTACTTC
>-|TRBD1|TRBV7-8|TRBJ2-2
CASSPGTAYTGELFF
TGTGCCAGCAGCCCGGGGACAGCCTACACCGGGGAGCTGTTTTTT
>-|TRBD2|TRBV6-6|TRBJ2-7
CASTPGRGRAAYEQYF
TGTGCCAGCACCCCGGGTCGGGGGAGGGCCGCCTACGAGCAGTACTTC
>-|-|TRBV15|TRBJ2-7
CATSRDLGGTDEQYF
TGTGCCACCAGCAGAGATCTAGGAGGAACAGACGAGCAGTACTTC